This T cell receptor beta chain was sequenced in a study of blood T cell repertoires in COVID-19. Clones were sequenced by immunoSEQ multiplex PCR, and TCRdb holds only the in-frame ones, with some missing. The top ten clones hold approximately 2.4% of a sample with around 290,000 clones, about 89% of them seen once. Notes on this clone: The junction and the germline gene differ at one end; a read error may be behind it.

The source of this sequence is a woman younger than 30 who had recovered from COVID-19. Sequences were obtained from PBMCs or T cells enriched from blood (not recorded which).

CDR3 bases: TGTGCCAGCAGTGGGGGACAGGGGCCCGCCGGGCCAACGGTCTTC. Residues: CASSGGQGPAGPTVF. The rearrangement joins TRBV27 to TRBJ2-1; TRBD1 agrees at 10 bases. The CDR3 has 15 amino acids. Per the germline V gene, CDR1 is MNHEY and CDR2 is SMNVEV (reference sequence).